A selection of T cell receptor beta chains follows, all from one sample in a study of PD-1 blockade in classical Hodgkin lymphoma. TCRdb keeps only in-frame clones here, not all; method: immunoSEQ multiplex PCR. The top ten hold 2.5% to 3.5% of the sample, which has 35,000 to 50,000 clones, roughly 70% seen once. The source was peripheral blood mononuclear cells (PBMCs), collected before the fourth cycle of nivolumab. The receptors come from a human donor with classical Hodgkin lymphoma. Each CDR3 is given without its conserved first and last residue. D genes are given only for firm matches. For some rows the clone size is stated as once, few or many, or as a class when expanded; others skip it.

d_call	v_call	cdr3_length	clone_size	j_call	cdr3_aa
TRBD1	TRBV25-1	13	.	TRBJ1-4	ASSHRTGKNEKLF
.	TRBV6-6	12	.	TRBJ2-3	ASSYLGPLDTQY
TRBD2	TRBV25-1	11	.	TRBJ2-5	ASSYTSEETQY
.	TRBV4-1	12	few	TRBJ1-1	ASSQEGGRTEAF
.	TRBV4-2	14	.	TRBJ1-5	ASSQDRKGRGEPQH
.	TRBV6-5	13	.	TRBJ1-3	ASSLARDSGNTIY
.	TRBV6-6	11	many	TRBJ1-2	ASSYSDSYGYT
TRBD1	TRBV6-5	11	.	TRBJ1-5	ASKGTGNQPQH
TRBD1	TRBV4-3	13	.	TRBJ2-4	ASSQDDRGGDIQY
TRBD1	TRBV28	13	many	TRBJ1-5	ASSFFTGGRQPQH
.	TRBV18	16	few	TRBJ1-1	ASSFVRVLADRVTEAF
.	TRBV28	12	.	TRBJ1-5	ASSRGGSNQPQH
.	TRBV6-6	12	once	TRBJ1-3	ASSWGTSGNTIY
.	TRBV7-2	11	.	TRBJ2-5	ASRYDISGTQY
.	TRBV7-2	12	.	TRBJ2-1	ASSSGTIAHEQF
.	TRBV5-5	11	.	TRBJ2-5	ASSPGLGETQY
TRBD1	TRBV9	16	.	TRBJ2-1	ASSVTRHPGQGMNEQF
.	TRBV7-9	10	.	TRBJ2-7	ASSFDSYEQY
.	TRBV5-4	16	.	TRBJ2-4	ASSHGWKGRSVKNIQY
.	TRBV28	15	.	TRBJ2-7	ASNQLTGGRGPYEQY
.	TRBV6-1	10	.	TRBJ2-1	ASSEAHGMQF
TRBD1	TRBV5-1	13	.	TRBJ2-3	ASSLDRGGTDTQY
.	TRBV28	10	.	TRBJ1-4	ASSYPNEKLF
TRBD1	TRBV15	15	few	TRBJ2-1	ATSRETGTGSPNEQF
.	TRBV6-1	9	.	TRBJ1-2	ASAGGSGYT
TRBD1	TRBV2	12	few	TRBJ2-5	ASSGTGDRETQY
TRBD1	TRBV27	13	few	TRBJ1-1	ASSRDSVLNTEAF
TRBD1	TRBV9	14	.	TRBJ2-5	ASSVAAGGLKETQY
TRBD2	TRBV19	16	few	TRBJ2-3	ASSRTSGRGMGTDTQY
.	TRBV10-2	15	.	TRBJ2-5	ASSEKTAGTFRETQY
.	TRBV6-5	9	.	TRBJ2-7	ASSSRGEQY
.	TRBV6-1	14	few	TRBJ2-7	ASSEADSGLSYEQY
.	TRBV6-1	13	.	TRBJ2-2	ASRDLGEVTGELF
.	TRBV27	12	few	TRBJ2-2	ASRGGAKTGELF
TRBD2	TRBV6-6	14	.	TRBJ2-1	ASRFGTSGMGDEQF
TRBD2	TRBV7-2	15	few	TRBJ2-5	ASSQGSGGETQETQY
.	TRBV19	11	.	TRBJ1-1	ASITETHTEAF
.	TRBV6-1	9	.	TRBJ2-7	ASSYESEQY
TRBD1	TRBV6-1	11	.	TRBJ2-1	ASRATGGDEQF
TRBD1	TRBV27	11	.	TRBJ2-4	ASFGQGSNIQY
TRBD2	TRBV11-3	14	once	TRBJ2-5	ASSLDGGGAEETQY
.	TRBV5-6	13	once	TRBJ2-7	ASSLAYGFVYEQY
.	TRBV7-5	15	.	TRBJ1-1	ARSDLLPGHPQSEAF
.	TRBV6-5	11	.	TRBJ1-1	ASSYGRGTEAF
TRBD1	TRBV19	11	few	TRBJ1-5	ASLDRANQPQH
.	TRBV5-6	11	.	TRBJ2-7	ASSLGFSYEQY
.	TRBV18	13	.	TRBJ2-3	ASSYTPGGTDTQY
.	TRBV19	13	.	TRBJ1-3	ASSMEGTAGNTIY
.	TRBV5-6	10	medium-sized	TRBJ2-7	ASSLTGTQEY
TRBD1	TRBV7-2	11	.	TRBJ1-2	ASSLTGPGGYT
TRBD1	TRBV5-1	10	.	TRBJ1-2	ASSRDRIGYT
.	TRBV6-5	12	.	TRBJ2-3	ASSPAGPPDTQY
TRBD1	TRBV6-1	13	.	TRBJ2-1	ASRGTGWDRNEQF
TRBD2	TRBV5-8	10	.	TRBJ2-7	ASRLSGRAEY